A selection of T cell receptor beta chains follows, all from one sample in a study of blood T cells in healthy people across ages. TCRdb re-derived calls from the 5' RACE reads in MiXCR, one entry per CDR3 protein. The sample lists about 670,000 distinct CDR3 sequences; around 38% were seen once. Sequenced input: blood. Source of these receptors: an older man in good health. The CDR3 runs from the conserved cysteine through the conserved F or W. Each record gives: V gene, J gene, D gene, clone size, CDR3 DNA, CDR3 protein. D genes are given only for firm matches. Not every row has a clone size; where given, it reads once, few, many or a size class.

>TRBV6-2/TRBV6-3|TRBJ2-1|TRBD1|many
TGTGCCAGCAGCCTAAACCCCGGGACAGCACAGTTCTTC
CASSLNPGTAQFF
>TRBV7-6|TRBJ2-7|-|-
TGTGCCAGCAGCCCAGGACGGGTTTTCTACGAGCAGTACTTC
CASSPGRVFYEQYF
>TRBV14|TRBJ2-1|-|few
TGTGCCAGCAGCCAAGTCCCCGCGGCCCCCTCCTACAATGAGCAGTTCTTC
CASSQVPAAPSYNEQFF
>TRBV7-2|TRBJ1-2|TRBD1|medium-sized
TGTGCCAGCAGCCCCCGGACAGGGGATTATGGCTACACCTTC
CASSPRTGDYGYTF
>TRBV7-9|TRBJ1-3|-|-
TGTACCAGCAGTCCGGGACTGGGCTCTGGAAACACCATATATTTT
CTSSPGLGSGNTIYF
>TRBV29-1|TRBJ2-2|-|-
TGCAGCGTTGAAGTCGTTTGGGGGACAAACACCGGGGAGCTGTTTTTT
CSVEVVWGTNTGELFF
>TRBV20-1|TRBJ2-1|TRBD2|many
TGCAGTGCTAGAGTCCGGGGGACTAGCGACTACAATGAGCAGTTCTTC
CSARVRGTSDYNEQFF
>TRBV4-2|TRBJ2-7|TRBD2|-
TGTGCCAGCAGCCAACAGGGAGGGGCCCACAATGAGCAGTACTTC
CASSQQGGAHNEQYF
>TRBV20-1|TRBJ2-1|TRBD2|many
TGCAGTGCTCAAAAAGGACTAGCGGGAGGGCGTGGTGAGCAGTTCTTC
CSAQKGLAGGRGEQFF
>TRBV27|TRBJ2-1|TRBD2|-
TGTGCCAGCAGTGGGCTAGCGGTGAACAATGAGCAGTTCTTC
CASSGLAVNNEQFF
>TRBV7-2|TRBJ2-7|-|many
TGTGCCAGCAGCTTAGCAGGGGCCTACGAGCAGTACTTC
CASSLAGAYEQYF
>TRBV6-5|TRBJ2-7|TRBD2|many
TGTGCCAGCAGTCCCGGTGGTAGCGGGACCTACGAGCAGTACTTC
CASSPGGSGTYEQYF
>TRBV11-2|TRBJ2-1|TRBD2|-
TGTGCCAGCAGCCCTAAGGGCGGGACTAGCGGGATCGGGTCCTACAATGAGCAGTTCTTC
CASSPKGGTSGIGSYNEQFF
>TRBV18|TRBJ2-5|-|few
TGTGCCAGCTCACCACCCGGCATAAGAGAGACCCAGTACTTC
CASSPPGIRETQYF
>TRBV12-3/TRBV12-4|TRBJ1-6|-|few
TGTGCCAGCAGTTTAGACTGGGGCAGGGGTAATTCACCCCTCCACTTT
CASSLDWGRGNSPLHF
>TRBV4-1|TRBJ2-5|TRBD1|-
TGCGCCAGCAGCCAAGATCTCGCAGGGGGTGTGGGGACCCAGTACTTC
CASSQDLAGGVGTQYF
>TRBV7-2|TRBJ2-4|TRBD1|few
TGTGCCAGCAGCTTACCTGACAGGGGGCCCAGAGAGCTAGCCAAAAACATTCAGTACTTC
CASSLPDRGPRELAKNIQYF
>TRBV7-2|TRBJ2-1|-|-
TGTGCCAGCAGCTTACAGGGGGGGTACAATGAGCAGTTCTTC
CASSLQGGYNEQFF
>TRBV10-2|TRBJ2-3|TRBD2|few
TGCGCCAGCAGTGAGTCCGGGGGGGTGACAGATACGCAGTATTTT
CASSESGGVTDTQYF
>TRBV5-1|TRBJ2-3|-|many
TGCGCCAGCAGCTTGGGGGGCGCCGCCACAGATACGCAGTATTTT
CASSLGGAATDTQYF
>TRBV27|TRBJ2-7|TRBD2|-
TGTGCCAGCACACAAGCGGGGGGACCGGACTACGAGCAGTACTTC
CASTQAGGPDYEQYF
>TRBV20-1|TRBJ2-7|TRBD2|-
TGCAGTGCTAGAGAGGACCCTTCTAGCGGGGTCTACGAGCAGTACTTC
CSAREDPSSGVYEQYF